The clone carrying this T cell receptor (beta chain) has only a few counts. Its antigen is undetermined. These data belong to a study of beta chain features in type 1 diabetes. J gave up 4 bases and V 2 bases, and 6 bases lay outside the gene matches. In germline, CDR1 is GTSNPN, CDR2 SVGIG (reference sequence). This CDR3 has 14 amino acids. General study findings and limits: For patients, the naive, central memory and Treg TCRB repertoires appeared more alike than for healthy donors. People with Type 1 diabetes carried modestly yet significantly shorter TCRB CDR3s in all four CD4+ subsets.

TCRB transcripts that were expressed got sequenced, as all of the isolated RNA had been reverse transcribed. About 3.5 million reads per sample on average were obtained from naive, central memory and regulatory T cell samples. TCRdb keeps only in-frame clones here, not all; method: immunoSEQ multiplex PCR. The profile covers 250,000 to 300,000 clones, with 24% appearing a single time and roughly 0.011% taken by the ten largest. The sequencing input was naive CD4+ T cells from blood. This sequence joins TRBV30 and TRBJ2-7; 9 bases are shared with TRBD1. This clonotype was obtained from a woman in her twenties or thirties with type 1 diabetes. The CDR3 spells CAWSTGGAGYEQYF. Here the CDR3 DNA reads TGTGCCTGGAGTACAGGGGGCGCGGGTTACGAGCAGTACTTC.